This entry describes one TCR beta chain. The antigen is not known. Each CDR3 protein is one row after TCRdb ran MiXCR on the PCR reads. The sample records 15,000 to 20,000 distinct CDR3 sequences, approximately 60% being singletons. The data were taken from a study of vaccination and CD4 T cells after COVID-19. Study conclusions and caveats: Spike mono-reactive status applied to 304 of 307 vaccine-specific clones in convalescent patients. Median roughly 86% of reactive clones detected in convalescent patients emerged only post-vaccination. Researchers looked at relatively few convalescent patients and had no early post-infection timepoints.

This TCR was recovered from a human donor who had recovered from COVID-19. The material sequenced was CD4+ T cells from blood, taken after SARS-CoV-2 vaccination.

Here the CDR3 DNA reads TGTGCCAGCAGTTTTCAGGGTACGGGTCAGCCCCAGCATTTT. Its protein product is CASSFQGTGQPQHF. The chain links TRBV27 to TRBJ1-5, with D possibly matching TRBD1 (5 bases). This CDR3 spans 14 amino acids. Germline loops: CDR1 MNHEY, CDR2 SMNVEV (reference sequence). V was shortened by 3 bases and J by 6 bases, with 12 bases between the two germline ends.